These 28 T cell receptor beta chains share one sample of origin, sequenced in a study of blood T cell repertoires in COVID-19. The protocol was immunoSEQ multiplex PCR, while the TCRdb copy is restricted to in-frame clones and leaves out a portion. Among about 76,000 clones listed, roughly 89% were seen once. The sequenced sample was peripheral blood. These receptors were obtained from a man aged 30-40 years with acute or convalescent COVID-19.

This clone was found once. The rearrangement uses TRBV9 and TRBJ1-1, with D possibly being TRBD1 (5 bases). Germline CDR1 SGDLS, CDR2 YYNGEE. The CDR3 spans 12 residues. V lost 4 bases and J lost 7, with 11 bases in between. CDR3 loop: CASSPLGGEAFF. CDR3 sequence (DNA): TGTGCCAGCAGCCCCCTGGGGGGTGAAGCTTTCTTT.

This clone was observed once. The genes are TRBV11-2 and TRBJ2-4; 13 bases agree with TRBD2. The CDR3 contains 16 residues. Trimming removed 5 bases from V and 8 bases from J; junction bases left unmatched: 9. CDR1 is SGHAT and CDR2 is FQNNGV in the germline V gene. The CDR3 reads CASSAGLAGKVHIQYF. CDR3 nucleotide sequence: TGTGCCAGCAGCGCGGGACTAGCGGGAAAGGTGCACATTCAGTACTTC.

The V and J genes are TRBV5-1 and TRBJ2-1; 8 positions agree with TRBD2. V trimming: 2 bases; J trimming: 4 bases; junction bases outside the gene matches: 8. The CDR3 runs 16 residues. Germline V gene sequence: CDR1 SGHRS, CDR2 YFSETQ. The CDR3 bases are TGCGCCAGCAGCTTAAGCCCGACTAGCGAGTACAATGAGCAGTTCTTC. Translation: CASSLSPTSEYNEQFF.

V is TRBV5-1 and J is TRBJ1-2; 11 bases fit TRBD1. The CDR3 covers 15 residues. Germline V gene data show CDR1 as SGHRS and CDR2 as YFSETQ. V lost 1 base and J lost 6; bases outside the gene matches: 5. The CDR3 DNA sequence: TGCGCCAGCAGCTTGACCGGGACAGGGGGGAATGGCTACACCTTC. Protein: CASSLTGTGGNGYTF.

This chain uses TRBV21-1 with TRBJ2-2; the tabulated D call, TRBD2, remains unverified against the DNA. TRBV21-1 is a pseudogene segment. This CDR3 is 16 amino acids long. This CDR3 is CASSTKREGLPGELFF. In DNA form, the CDR3 reads TGTGCCAGCAGCACAAAGCGGGAGGGATTGCCCGGGGAGCTGTTTTTT.

The rearrangement joins TRBV7-2 to TRBJ2-1; 7 positions agree with TRBD2. This CDR3 has 15 amino acids. Germline V gives CDR1 SGHTA, CDR2 FQGNSA. The V gene end was trimmed by 1 base and the J gene end by 7 bases; junction bases not matched to a gene: 7. The CDR3 region is CASSLEGLGSNEQFF. CDR3 sequence (DNA): TGTGCCAGCAGCTTAGAAGGACTAGGGTCGAATGAGCAGTTCTTC.

J is TRBJ2-3 and V is TRBV6-5, with 9 bases fitting TRBD2. The CDR3 totals 15 residues. J gave up 4 bases and V 2 bases, and 4 bases lay outside the gene matches. Germline V gives CDR1 MNHEY, CDR2 SVGAGI. The CDR3 nucleotides read TGTGCCAGCAGTTACGTGGGCGGGAGGGCAGATACGCAGTATTTT. This sequence encodes CASSYVGGRADTQYF.

The chain links TRBV14 to TRBJ1-1; D is ambiguous. Trimming removed 1 base from V and 5 bases from J, with 8 bases in between. The CDR3 runs 13 residues. The V gene's germline CDR1 is SGHDN and CDR2 FVKESK. CDR3 region: CASSQGRRTEAFF. The CDR3 DNA is TGTGCCAGCAGCCAAGGGAGGCGAACTGAAGCTTTCTTT.

The chain carries TRBV2 and TRBJ1-4; 7 bases map to TRBD1. The CDR3 is made up of 15 amino acids. V was clipped by 6 bases and J by 0 bases; unmatched bases: 4. CDR1 SNHLY and CDR2 FYNNEI come from the germline V gene. DNA of the CDR3: TGTGCCAGCAGCCGACAGGGTGCAACTAATGAAAAACTGTTTTTT. It translates to CASSRQGATNEKLFF.

In this sample, this clone turned up once. The V and J genes are TRBV6-5 and TRBJ1-5; D unresolved. From germline, CDR1 is MNHEY and CDR2 SVGAGI. Trimming left V 0 bases short and J 2 bases short, with 8 bases between. This CDR3 comprises 15 residues. In DNA form, the CDR3 reads TGTGCCAGCAGTTACTCGGCGGCCGGCAATCAGCCCCAGCATTTT. It encodes CASSYSAAGNQPQHF.

The chain combines TRBV2 with TRBJ2-3, with D tentatively TRBD2 (6 bases). This CDR3 has 12 residues. The germline V gene has CDR1 SNHLY and CDR2 FYNNEI. Trimming removed 8 bases at V and 11 bases at J, with 17 bases between. The CDR3 coding sequence is TGTGCCAGCGCAGCAGCCGGGACTGAGCAGTATTTT. Its protein product is CASAAAGTEQYF.

The chain employs TRBV5-5 and TRBJ2-1; 9 bases line up with TRBD2. The V and J ends lost 4 bases and 7 bases, in that order; junction bases with no gene match: 12. CDR1 is SGHKS and CDR2 is YYEKEE in the germline V gene (reference sequence). The length of the CDR3 is 16 residues. CDR3 residues: CASSPTIAGGVNEQFF. CDR3 sequence (DNA): TGTGCCAGCAGCCCTACTATCGCGGGAGGGGTAAATGAGCAGTTCTTC.

The rearrangement uses TRBV6-1 and TRBJ2-7; 13 positions match TRBD2. CDR1 is MNHNS and CDR2 is SASEGT in the germline V gene. V lost 0 bases, J lost 9 bases, and 5 bases stayed unmatched. The CDR3 has 15 residues. DNA of the CDR3: TGTGCCAGCAGTGAAGCTGGGACTAGCGGGAAAGGGCAGTACTTC. Its protein product is CASSEAGTSGKGQYF.

The V gene is TRBV6-6, the J gene TRBJ2-2; 9 positions agree with TRBD2. Germline CDR1 reads MNHNY; CDR2 reads SVGAGI (reference sequence). This CDR3 region has 15 residues. V trimming: 7 bases; J trimming: 7 bases; junction bases outside the gene matches: 10. The CDR3 DNA reads as TGTGCCAGCACCATAGCGACTAGCGGAAACGGGGAGCTGTTTTTT. Its translation: CASTIATSGNGELFF.

The chain recombines TRBV6-5 with TRBJ1-4; tentatively, D is TRBD1 (6 bases). The germline V gene encodes CDR1 MNHEY and CDR2 SVGAGI. The V and J ends lost 4 bases and 0 bases respectively, with 9 bases between them. The CDR3 is 15 amino acids. Here the CDR3 reads CASSFGQSTNEKLFF. The CDR3 region has the DNA TGTGCCAGCAGTTTCGGACAGTCAACTAATGAAAAACTGTTTTTT.

The CDR3 DNA reads TGTGCCGCTGCTTTTACGGGGAGTTATGGCTACACCTTC. Residues: CAAAFTGSYGYTF. The chain uses TRBV4-2 and TRBJ1-2; no definite D call. The V gene lost 11 bases and the J gene lost 5 bases, with 18 bases spanning the gap. Germline CDR1 and CDR2: LGHNA and YNFKEQ. This CDR3 is 13 amino acids long.

The chain couples TRBV5-6 to TRBJ1-2, with TRBD1 matching 8 bases. V lost 4 bases to trimming and J lost 7 bases; unmatched junction nucleotides: 3. Germline V gene sequence: CDR1 SGHDT, CDR2 YYEEEE. This CDR3 is built from 12 residues. The chain's CDR3 is CASSPDRAGYTF. CDR3 sequence (DNA): TGTGCCAGCAGCCCGGACAGGGCTGGCTACACCTTC. The full variable domain, with the rest looked up from reference TRBV5-6 and TRBJ1-2, is DAGVTQSPTHLIKTRGQQVTLRCSPKSGHDTVSWYQQALGQGPQFIFQYYEEEERQRGNFPDRFSGHQFPNYSSELNVNALLLGDSALYLCASSPDRAGYTFGSGTRLTVV.

This chain links TRBV6-5 with TRBJ1-1; D not certain. Trimming removed 6 bases from V and 5 bases from J, with 10 bases in between. The CDR3 consists of 12 residues. Germline V CDR1 and CDR2: MNHEY, SVGAGI. The chain's CDR3 is CASRPPGTEAFF. The CDR3 coding sequence is TGTGCCAGCAGACCGCCGGGGACTGAAGCTTTCTTT.

The V call is TRBV15, the J call TRBJ2-2; TRBD2 matches 12 bases. This CDR3 comprises 19 residues. In germline, CDR1 is LNHNV, CDR2 YYDKDF (reference sequence). Trimming cost V 1 base and J 4 bases; bases outside gene matches: 10. CDR3 sequence reads: CATSRVWLAGGPSTGELFF. CDR3 DNA sequence: TGTGCCACCAGCAGAGTTTGGCTAGCGGGAGGGCCCAGCACCGGGGAGCTGTTTTTT.

This clone was counted a few times. This chain uses TRBV7-8 with TRBJ1-3, with 9 bases that match TRBD1. Unmatched junction bases numbered 7, after V lost 6 bases and J lost 7 bases. This CDR3 spans 14 amino acids. Germline V lookup: CDR1 SGHVS, CDR2 FQNEAQ. CDR3 DNA: TGTGCCAGCAGTATCCGGGACAGGGACAACACCATATATTTT. This translates into CASSIRDRDNTIYF.

This clone was detected once. The rearrangement links TRBV7-9 to TRBJ1-2; TRBD1 might be the D (5 bases). This CDR3 is built from 17 residues. CDR1 and CDR2 from the germline V gene are SEHNR and FQNEAQ (reference sequence). Trimming shortened V by 1 base and J by 1 base, and 16 bases separated the two germline ends. CDR3 in amino acids: CASSLGLATEYNYGYTF. CDR3 DNA sequence: TGTGCCAGCAGCTTAGGGCTCGCGACAGAATATAACTATGGCTACACCTTC.

V gene TRBV28 combines with J gene TRBJ2-2; possible D gene TRBD1, 6 bases. The CDR3 consists of 12 residues. Germline V gives CDR1 MDHEN, CDR2 SYDVKM. Trimming pared 8 bases from V and 4 bases from J, leaving 8 bases between. The CDR3 reads CASGQFTGELFF. The CDR3 DNA follows: TGTGCCAGCGGACAGTTCACCGGGGAGCTGTTTTTT.

This chain uses TRBV13 with TRBJ2-6; a possible D gene is TRBD1 (6 bases). Germline V gene lookup returns CDR1 PRHDT and CDR2 FYEKMQ (reference sequence). The CDR3 is made up of 15 amino acids. V shed 5 bases and J shed 3 bases, with 11 bases lying between them. CDR3 amino acids: CASSPRGYGANVLTF. The CDR3 DNA reads TGTGCCAGCAGCCCTAGGGGGTATGGGGCCAACGTCCTGACTTTC.

The genes are TRBV4-2 and TRBJ2-7; 8 bases line up with TRBD2. Germline V gene sequence: CDR1 LGHNA, CDR2 YNFKEQ. J was trimmed by 0 bases and V by 7 bases; bases with no gene match: 5. The CDR3 is 14 residues long. The CDR3 spells CASKLSGSSYEQYF. In nucleotides, the CDR3 is TGTGCCAGCAAGTTAAGCGGGAGCTCCTACGAGCAGTACTTC.

This clone came up a few times. The chain links TRBV29-1 to TRBJ1-6; 8 bases agree with TRBD1. V was clipped by 8 bases and J by 5 bases; unmatched bases: 5. Germline V CDR1 and CDR2: SQVTM, ANQGSEA. CDR3 size: 13 residues. CDR3 loop: CSNGTGDNSPLHF. As DNA, the CDR3 is TGCAGCAACGGGACAGGTGATAATTCACCCCTCCACTTT.

A single count supports this clone. The chain is built from TRBV24-1 and TRBJ1-5, with 10 bases fitting TRBD1. This CDR3 comprises 16 residues. The junction had 6 bases not matched to a gene; V was cut back by 4 bases and J by 4 bases. CDR1 KGHDR and CDR2 SFDVKD come from the germline V gene. The CDR3 loop reads CATSEPPGQGNQPQHF. DNA for the CDR3: TGTGCCACCAGTGAGCCGCCGGGACAGGGGAATCAGCCCCAGCATTTT.

This clone was seen only a few times. DNA of the CDR3: TGTGCCAGCAGTTTATTGTTCCGGGGTGGCAATCAGCCCCAGCATTTT. Its translation is CASSLLFRGGNQPQHF. The chain carries TRBV28 and TRBJ1-5; the D is unclear. The CDR3 sequence is 16 residues long. CDR1 MDHEN and CDR2 SYDVKM come from the germline V gene. V lost 1 base, J lost 2 bases, and 12 bases lay in between.

This sequence joins TRBV4-1 and TRBJ1-1; TRBD1 aligns across 8 bases. Germline CDR1 and CDR2: MGHRA and YSYEKL. The CDR3 has 16 residues. V was pared by 3 bases and J by 0 bases, with 6 bases of the junction left unmatched. This chain's CDR3 is CASSQPRTGLNTEAFF. The DNA for the CDR3 is TGCGCCAGCAGCCAGCCCCGGACAGGGTTGAACACTGAAGCTTTCTTT.